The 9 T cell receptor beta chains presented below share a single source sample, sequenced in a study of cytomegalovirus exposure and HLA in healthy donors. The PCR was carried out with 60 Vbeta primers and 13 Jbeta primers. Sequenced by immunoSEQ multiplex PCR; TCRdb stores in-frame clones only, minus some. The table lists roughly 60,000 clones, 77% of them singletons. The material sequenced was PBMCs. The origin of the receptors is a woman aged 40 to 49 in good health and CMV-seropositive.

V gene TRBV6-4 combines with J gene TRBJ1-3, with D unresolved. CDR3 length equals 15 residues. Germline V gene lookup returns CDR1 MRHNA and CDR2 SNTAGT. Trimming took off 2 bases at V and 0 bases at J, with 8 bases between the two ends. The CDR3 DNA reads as TGTGCCAGCAGTGACGGTCGGGACTCTGGAAACACCATATATTTT. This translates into CASSDGRDSGNTIYF.

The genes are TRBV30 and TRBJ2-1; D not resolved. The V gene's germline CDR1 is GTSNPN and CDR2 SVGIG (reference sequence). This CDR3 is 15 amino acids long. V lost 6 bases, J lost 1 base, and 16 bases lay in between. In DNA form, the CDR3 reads TGTGCCTGTAGCTTACGTCGGCGATCCTACAATGAGCAGTTCTTC. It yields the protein CACSLRRRSYNEQFF.

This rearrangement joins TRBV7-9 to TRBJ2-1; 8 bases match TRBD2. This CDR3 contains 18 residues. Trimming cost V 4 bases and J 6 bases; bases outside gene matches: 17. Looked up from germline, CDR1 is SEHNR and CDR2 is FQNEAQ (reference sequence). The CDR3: CASSSISSGGPSRNEQFF. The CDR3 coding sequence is TGTGCCAGCAGCTCCATCTCCAGCGGGGGCCCCTCTCGCAATGAGCAGTTCTTC.

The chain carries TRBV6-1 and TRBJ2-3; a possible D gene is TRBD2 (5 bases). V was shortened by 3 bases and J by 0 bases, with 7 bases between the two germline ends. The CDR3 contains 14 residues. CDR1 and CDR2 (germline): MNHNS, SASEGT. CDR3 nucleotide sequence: TGTGCCAGCAGTGATCCGGGAAGCACAGATACGCAGTATTTT. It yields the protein CASSDPGSTDTQYF.

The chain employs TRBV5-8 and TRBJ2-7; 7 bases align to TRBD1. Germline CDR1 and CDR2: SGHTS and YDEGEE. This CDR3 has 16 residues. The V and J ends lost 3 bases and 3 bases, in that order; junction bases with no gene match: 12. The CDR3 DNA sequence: TGTGCCAGCAGCTCGATCTACAGGGGAGAGGACTACGAGCAGTACTTC. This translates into CASSSIYRGEDYEQYF.

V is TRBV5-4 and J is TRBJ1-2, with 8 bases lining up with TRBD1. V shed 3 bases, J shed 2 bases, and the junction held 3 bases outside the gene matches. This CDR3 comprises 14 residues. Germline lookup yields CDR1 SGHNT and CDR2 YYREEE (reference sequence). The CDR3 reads CASSSRTGNYGYTF. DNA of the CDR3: TGTGCCAGCAGCTCTAGGACAGGGAACTATGGCTACACCTTC.

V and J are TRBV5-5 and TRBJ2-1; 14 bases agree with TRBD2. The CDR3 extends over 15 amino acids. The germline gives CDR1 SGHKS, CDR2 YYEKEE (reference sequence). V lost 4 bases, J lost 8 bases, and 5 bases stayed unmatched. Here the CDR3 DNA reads TGTGCCAGCAGCCCGACTAGCGGGGGGGCCTATGAGCAGTTCTTC. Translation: CASSPTSGGAYEQFF.

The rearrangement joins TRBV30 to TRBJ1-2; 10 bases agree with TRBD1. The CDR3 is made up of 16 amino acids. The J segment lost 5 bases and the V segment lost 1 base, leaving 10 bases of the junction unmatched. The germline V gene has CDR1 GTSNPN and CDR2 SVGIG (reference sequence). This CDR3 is CAWSGPGQGRGYGYTF. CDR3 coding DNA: TGTGCCTGGAGTGGTCCGGGACAGGGGAGGGGGTATGGCTACACCTTC.

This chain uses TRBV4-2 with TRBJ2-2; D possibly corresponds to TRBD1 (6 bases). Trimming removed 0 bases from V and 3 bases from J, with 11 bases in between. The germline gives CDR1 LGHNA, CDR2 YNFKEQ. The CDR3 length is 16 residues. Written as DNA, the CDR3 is TGTGCCAGCAGCCAAGACAGGGGTTCATACACCGGGGAGCTGTTTTTT. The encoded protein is CASSQDRGSYTGELFF.